One and the same sample provided the 5 T cell receptor beta chains below, sequenced in a study of read filtering for tumor transcriptome and immune sequencing. From 400 to 450 ng of RNA, a library with molecular barcoded alpha/delta and beta/gamma adaptors was made. TCRdb reprocessed the reads with MiXCR, giving one entry per CDR3 protein. The sample yields approximately 150,000 distinct CDR3 sequences, roughly an eighth seen once. Material: a population of CD138-negative cells sorted from bone marrow. Source of these receptors: a donor at least 40 years old with multiple myeloma.

The chain joins TRBV7-3 to TRBJ1-1, with 7 bases lining up with TRBD1. CDR1 SGHTA and CDR2 FQGTGA come from the germline V gene. The CDR3 runs to 17 residues. The junction had 10 bases not matched to a gene; V was cut back by 2 bases and J by 1 base. The CDR3 DNA reads as TGTGCCAGCAGCTTAGGGGTCCGGGGGACAGCGAACACTGAAGCTTTCTTT. Encoded protein: CASSLGVRGTANTEAFF.

The table lists this clonotype with many counts. J is TRBJ2-2 and V is TRBV11-2; 8 bases are shared with TRBD2. CDR3 length: 16 residues. With 1 base clipped from V and 4 bases from J, the junction kept 5 bases outside the gene matches. The germline CDR1 and CDR2 sequences are SGHAT and FQNNGV. The CDR3 DNA sequence: TGTGCCAGCAGCTTAGTCGGCGGGAGGCCCACCGGGGAGCTGTTTTTT. This encodes CASSLVGGRPTGELFF.

Ten or more counts support this clonotype. This chain connects TRBV29-1 to TRBJ2-3, with TRBD2 as a possible D gene (5 bases). The V and J ends lost 3 bases and 5 bases respectively, with 18 bases between them. The germline CDR1 and CDR2 sequences are SQVTM and ANQGSEA. The CDR3 spans 15 residues. The CDR3 spells CSVDAKGEVVDTQYF. DNA for the CDR3: TGCAGCGTTGACGCTAAGGGAGAGGTAGTAGATACGCAGTATTTT.

This clonotype was seen a few times. A single base separates this from a much larger clone, so it may be a read error. V usage is TRBV24-1 and J usage is TRBJ1-2; D is uncertain. The CDR3 extends over 14 amino acids. The germline CDR1 and CDR2 sequences are KGHDR and SFDVKD. CDR3 sequence: CATGDSHVGYGYTF. For the CDR3, the DNA is TGTGCCACCGGTGATTCCCACGTTGGCTATGGCTACACCTTC.

This clonotype was detected a few times. The chain uses TRBV15 and TRBJ2-3; 8 bases map to TRBD2. This CDR3 is built from 17 residues. Per germline, CDR1 LNHNV and CDR2 YYDKDF (reference sequence). The V segment lost 4 bases and the J segment 5 bases; nucleotides outside the gene matches: 14. Written as DNA, the CDR3 is TGTGCCACCAGCACGATTAGTCGGCGGGAGGTTTTAGATACGCAGTATTTT. Residues: CATSTISRREVLDTQYF.